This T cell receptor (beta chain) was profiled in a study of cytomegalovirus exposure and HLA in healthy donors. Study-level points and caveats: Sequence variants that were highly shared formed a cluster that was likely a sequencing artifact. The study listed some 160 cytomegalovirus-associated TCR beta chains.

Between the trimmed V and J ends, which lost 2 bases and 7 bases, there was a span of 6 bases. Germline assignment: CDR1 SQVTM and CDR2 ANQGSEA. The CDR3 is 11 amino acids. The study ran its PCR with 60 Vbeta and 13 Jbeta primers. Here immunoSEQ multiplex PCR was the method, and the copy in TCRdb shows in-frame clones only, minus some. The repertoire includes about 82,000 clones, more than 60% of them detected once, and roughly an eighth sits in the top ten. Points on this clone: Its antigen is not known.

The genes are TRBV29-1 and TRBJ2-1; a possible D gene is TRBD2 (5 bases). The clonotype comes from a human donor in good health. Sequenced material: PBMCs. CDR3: CSVERGNEQFF. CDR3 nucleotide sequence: TGCAGCGTTGAACGGGGAAATGAGCAGTTCTTC.